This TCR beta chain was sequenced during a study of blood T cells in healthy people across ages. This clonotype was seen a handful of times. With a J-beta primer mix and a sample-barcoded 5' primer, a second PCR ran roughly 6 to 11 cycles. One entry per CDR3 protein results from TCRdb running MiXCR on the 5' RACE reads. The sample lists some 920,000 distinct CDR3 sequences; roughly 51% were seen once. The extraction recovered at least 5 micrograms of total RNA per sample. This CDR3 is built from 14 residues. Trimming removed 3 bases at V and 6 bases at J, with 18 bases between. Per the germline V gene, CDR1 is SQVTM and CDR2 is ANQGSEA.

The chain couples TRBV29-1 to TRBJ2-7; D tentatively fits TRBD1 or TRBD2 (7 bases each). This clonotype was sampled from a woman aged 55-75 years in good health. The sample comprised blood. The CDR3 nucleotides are TGCAGCGTTGAGTTTGGGCAGGGGGGGCGCGAGCAGTACTTC. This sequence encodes CSVEFGQGGREQYF.